The rows below give T cell receptor beta chains drawn from one sample of a study of T cell repertoires in cytomegalovirus infection. The antigens for these receptors are not known. MiXCR, applied by TCRdb to the reads, yields one record per CDR3 protein. The sample has approximately 730,000 distinct CDR3 sequences; approximately 33% are singletons. The material sequenced was cultured PBMCs, taken from culture after CMV antigen stimulation. All receptors come from a human donor in good health (CMV status not recorded). Some clones in this sample may be carry-over from other donors' samples. Each CDR3 is given with its conserved first and last residue. A D gene is named only where the DNA matches it firmly. Only part of the rows carry a size: once, few, many, or a class if the clone is expanded.

>NA|TRBV29-1|NA|TRBJ1-2
CSLWGGDGYTF
TGCAGCCTCTGGGGCGGGGATGGCTACACCTTC
>TRBD2|TRBV27|few|TRBJ2-2
CASTKRGGGSTGELFF
TGTGCCAGCACCAAGCGGGGGGGCGGGAGCACCGGGGAGCTGTTTTTT
>NA|TRBV20-1|NA|TRBJ2-1
CSAEGGASERDEQFF
TGCAGTGCTGAGGGGGGGGCTAGCGAAAGGGATGAGCAGTTCTTC
>NA|TRBV2|NA|TRBJ2-5
CASMERAGQETQYF
TGTGCCAGCATGGAGCGGGCGGGCCAAGAGACCCAGTACTTC
>NA|TRBV7-8|NA|TRBJ2-7
CAISQRDTYYEQYF
TGTGCCATCAGCCAACGGGACACCTACTACGAGCAGTACTTC
>NA|TRBV5-5|few|TRBJ2-1
CASSSRLKPIYPNEQFF
TGTGCCAGCAGCTCCCGACTGAAGCCGATTTACCCTAATGAGCAGTTCTTC
>NA|TRBV7-2|many|TRBJ1-2
CASSLEVAGSPYGYTF
TGTGCCAGCAGCTTAGAGGTGGCCGGCAGCCCCTATGGCTACACCTTC
>NA|TRBV20-1|NA|TRBJ1-6
CSAVDFRGGNSPLHF
TGCAGTGCTGTGGACTTCCGCGGGGGTAATTCACCCCTCCACTTT
>NA|TRBV7-6|NA|TRBJ2-1
CASSPTRWFGQFF
TGTGCCAGCAGCCCCACGAGGTGGTTCGGGCAGTTCTTC
>NA|TRBV28|NA|TRBJ1-1
CASSPGSPQNTEAFF
TGTGCCAGCAGTCCAGGGTCACCCCAGAACACTGAAGCTTTCTTT
>NA|TRBV6-1|few|TRBJ2-5
CASSEEGTGRRSTQYF
TGTGCCAGCAGTGAAGAGGGAACGGGACGGCGCTCCACCCAGTACTTC
>TRBD2|TRBV27|NA|TRBJ2-2
CASRYAGGTGELFF
TGTGCCAGCAGATACGCGGGGGGAACCGGGGAGCTGTTTTTT
>NA|TRBV12-3/TRBV12-4|few|TRBJ2-6
CASSPSWANVLTF
TGTGCCAGCAGTCCCTCCTGGGCCAACGTCCTGACTTTC
>TRBD2|TRBV20-1|NA|TRBJ2-1
CSARAPGLAGVFEQFF
TGCAGTGCTAGAGCCCCGGGACTAGCGGGGGTGTTTGAGCAGTTCTTC
>TRBD2|TRBV7-2|many|TRBJ2-3
CASSLVGGTTSTDTQYF
TGTGCCAGCAGCTTAGTAGGAGGGACTACTAGCACAGATACGCAGTATTTT
>NA|TRBV7-2|many|TRBJ2-1
CASSLIGGVSYNEQFF
TGTGCCAGCAGCTTAATTGGCGGGGTCTCCTACAATGAGCAGTTCTTC
>TRBD2|TRBV19|NA|TRBJ2-1
CASSISGGSREQFF
TGTGCCAGTAGTATTAGCGGGGGCTCAAGAGAGCAGTTCTTC
>NA|TRBV5-1|NA|TRBJ2-5
CASSFSGTEETQYF
TGCGCCAGCAGCTTCTCAGGTACCGAAGAGACCCAGTACTTC
>NA|TRBV27|NA|TRBJ2-1
CASSPGTTSYNEQFF
TGTGCCAGCAGTCCGGGGACAACATCCTACAATGAGCAGTTCTTC
>NA|TRBV28|NA|TRBJ1-1
CASSIPTDNEAFF
TGTGCCAGCAGCATACCGACAGATAATGAAGCTTTCTTT
>NA|TRBV28|few|TRBJ2-1
CASSLSPTGKSYNEQFF
TGTGCCAGCAGTTTATCCCCAACAGGGAAGTCCTACAATGAGCAGTTCTTC
>NA|TRBV7-2|NA|TRBJ2-7
CASALMGAEQYF
TGTGCCAGCGCCCTAATGGGAGCCGAGCAGTACTTC
>NA|TRBV15|few|TRBJ1-2
CATSRDAAAYGYTF
TGTGCCACCAGCAGAGATGCGGCCGCCTATGGCTACACCTTC
>TRBD2|TRBV6-1|few|TRBJ2-7
CATPGTSGKIRVDEQYF
TGTGCCACACCAGGGACTAGCGGGAAGATTAGGGTCGACGAGCAGTACTTC
>NA|TRBV18|few|TRBJ1-2
CASSPARQDLYGYTF
TGTGCCAGCTCACCGGCCAGACAGGATCTCTATGGCTACACCTTC
>NA|TRBV7-9|many|TRBJ1-1
CASSLTGRTLEAFF
TGTGCCAGCAGCTTAACCGGACGGACTCTCGAAGCTTTCTTT
>NA|TRBV7-2|many|TRBJ2-5
CASSFGHQETQYF
TGTGCCAGCAGCTTCGGACACCAAGAGACCCAGTACTTC
>TRBD1|TRBV7-2|NA|TRBJ1-2
CASSRDRSNYGYTF
TGTGCCAGCAGCCGGGACAGAAGTAACTATGGCTACACCTTC
>NA|TRBV10-2|NA|TRBJ2-5
CASQTGTGETQYF
TGCGCCAGCCAGACCGGGACTGGAGAGACCCAGTACTTC
>TRBD1|TRBV2|few|TRBJ1-3
CASSTGGLGGNTIYF
TGTGCCAGCAGCACAGGGGGCCTAGGAGGAAACACCATATATTTT
>NA|TRBV7-2|many|TRBJ1-6
CASSLMLRGGEYNSPLHF
TGTGCCAGCAGCTTAATGTTGAGGGGAGGTGAATATAATTCACCCCTCCACTTT
>TRBD2|TRBV12-3/TRBV12-4|NA|TRBJ2-1
CASSPSGITYNERFF
TGTGCCAGCAGTCCTAGCGGGATAACGTACAATGAGCGGTTCTTC
>TRBD2|TRBV20-1|NA|TRBJ2-7
CSARDFLSGRKGEQYF
TGCAGTGCTAGAGACTTTCTTAGCGGGAGGAAAGGCGAGCAGTACTTC